Presented here are 7 T cell receptor beta chains from one specimen sequenced in a study of cytomegalovirus exposure and HLA in healthy donors. Primers: 60 Vbeta forward and 13 Jbeta reverse. Produced via immunoSEQ multiplex PCR; TCRdb's table is partial and in-frame only. Among some 130,000 clones, around 63% were seen once, and the ten largest hold roughly 1.7%. The sequenced material came from PBMCs. These receptors all come from a human donor in good health.

CDR3 residues: CASSGTSTDTQYF. The CDR3 DNA reads TGCGCCAGCAGCGGGACAAGCACAGATACGCAGTATTTT. V usage is TRBV5-1 and J usage is TRBJ2-3; D is possibly TRBD1 (6 bases). Germline CDR1 is SGHRS and CDR2 is YFSETQ. The V end was cut by 4 bases, the J end by 0 bases, with 6 bases between. The CDR3 is 13 amino acids.

This sequence joins TRBV11-3 and TRBJ1-2, with 7 positions matching TRBD1. Looked up from germline, CDR1 is SGHNT and CDR2 is YENEEA. The CDR3 runs to 17 residues. The V and J ends lost 3 bases and 0 bases, in that order; junction bases with no gene match: 10. DNA for the CDR3: TGTGCCAGCAGCTTCAGGCAGGGGGACCCCTCTAACTATGGCTACACCTTC. It specifies CASSFRQGDPSNYGYTF.

This clone was seen only a few times. The chain recombines TRBV6-6 with TRBJ2-7, with D perhaps matching TRBD1 (6 bases). Trimming took 2 bases from V and 4 from J, leaving 15 bases between them. The germline V gene has CDR1 MNHNY and CDR2 SVGAGI (reference sequence). CDR3 length equals 15 residues. This CDR3 is CASSYPPGERYEQYF. The DNA for the CDR3 is TGTGCCAGCAGTTACCCCCCAGGGGAGCGGTACGAGCAGTACTTC.

The chain joins TRBV5-8 to TRBJ2-5; 12 bases are shared with TRBD1. There are 17 residues in the CDR3. The V and J ends lost 5 bases and 0 bases, in that order; junction bases with no gene match: 8. Germline V CDR1 and CDR2: SGHTS, YDEGEE. CDR3 in DNA: TGTGCCAGCAGTCCCGGGACAGGGGGCCCGAACCAAGAGACCCAGTACTTC. It is translated as CASSPGTGGPNQETQYF.

The rearrangement links TRBV4-1 to TRBJ2-1; 11 nucleotides line up with TRBD2. Trimming took 5 bases from V and 10 from J; bases not matched to a gene: 7. This CDR3 has 14 amino acids. Germline CDR1 is MGHRA and CDR2 is YSYEKL. The CDR3 is CASSFSGRALEQFF. In nucleotides, the CDR3 is TGCGCCAGCAGCTTTAGCGGGAGGGCCCTAGAGCAGTTCTTC.

The chain uses TRBV4-3 and TRBJ2-4; the match to TRBD2 covers 8 bases. This CDR3 spans 17 amino acids. V lost 0 bases, J lost 2 bases, and 6 bases stayed unmatched. Germline V lookup: CDR1 LGHNA, CDR2 YSLEER. The CDR3 protein is CASSQDTGGQPKNIQYF. The CDR3 nucleotides read TGCGCCAGCAGCCAAGATACGGGAGGGCAACCCAAAAACATTCAGTACTTC.

This clone has only a few counts. The V and J genes are TRBV7-6 and TRBJ2-7; TRBD1 matches 9 bases. V trimming: 1 base; J trimming: 4 bases; junction bases outside the gene matches: 8. The CDR3 length is 16 residues. The germline V gene has CDR1 SGHVS and CDR2 FNYEAQ. CDR3 region: CASSLGGGQGGYEQYF. The CDR3, as DNA: TGTGCCAGCAGCTTAGGGGGGGGACAGGGAGGGTACGAGCAGTACTTC.